The 5 T cell receptor beta chains below come from one sample, sequenced in a study of shared clonotypes between healthy human individuals (dated by TCRdb to the early 2020s). Receptor libraries were prepared by the immunoSEQ multiplex PCR assay. In its TCRdb copy, this immuneACCESS table keeps in-frame sequences only and misses some clones. Where compared with another copy, unresolved V genes explain less than half of these, and the others have no known cause. Across this sample there are some 1.5 million clones, with around 97% seen only once. Over 1% of the sample lies in the top ten. The sequencing sample was made of naive CD4+ T cells sorted from blood. The cell subset or site tag for this specimen amounts to: CD45RA+ positively selected. The receptors were sampled from a man aged 25 to 40 in good health.

The V and J genes are TRBV7-3 and TRBJ1-1; D not certain. Germline CDR1 is SGHTA and CDR2 is FQGTGA. Trimming cost V 1 base and J 6 bases, with 15 bases left between them. This CDR3 is 15 amino acids long. CDR3 DNA: TGTGCCAGCAGCTTAAAAGCATCGAGGAGTTCTGAAGCTTTCTTT. This translates into CASSLKASRSSEAFF.

V and J are TRBV27 and TRBJ2-5; 7 bases are shared with TRBD2. The CDR3 loop spans 14 amino acids. V gave up 5 bases and J gave up 7 bases; unmatched junction bases: 10. Germline V gene sequence: CDR1 MNHEY, CDR2 SMNVEV (reference sequence). In DNA form, the CDR3 reads TGTGCCAGCAGTCCTCTGACTAGCTTAGGGACCCAGTACTTC. Translation: CASSPLTSLGTQYF.

V and J are TRBV18 and TRBJ2-4, with D possibly called TRBD1 or TRBD2 (5 bases each). Trimming took off 8 bases at V and 5 bases at J, with 25 bases between the two ends. This CDR3 is built from 17 residues. CDR1 is KGHSH, CDR2 LQKENI, per germline. CDR3 region: CASRGMQTAPSQNIQYF. CDR3 sequence (DNA): TGTGCCAGCAGAGGTATGCAGACAGCTCCTAGCCAAAACATTCAGTACTTC.

This clone was recorded only once. J is TRBJ2-1 and V is TRBV28, with TRBD1 as a possible D gene (6 bases). Trimming pared 6 bases from V and 6 bases from J, leaving 21 bases between. The CDR3 totals 16 residues. The V gene's germline CDR1 is MDHEN and CDR2 SYDVKM. As DNA, the CDR3 is TGTGCCAGCAGCCAAGACCGGGACATCCGTAGCAATGAGCAGTTCTTC. Residues: CASSQDRDIRSNEQFF. Full variable domain (missing parts from reference TRBV28 and TRBJ2-1): DVKVTQSSRYLVKRTGEKVFLECVQDMDHENMFWYRQDPGLGLRLIYFSYDVKMKEKGDIPEGYSVSREKKERFSLILESASTNQTSMYLCASSQDRDIRSNEQFFGPGTRLTVL.

This clone was found once. V and J are TRBV10-3 and TRBJ1-1, with D uncertain. Looked up from germline, CDR1 is ENHRY and CDR2 is SYGVKD. CDR3 length equals 15 residues. Trimming took off 0 bases at V and 0 bases at J, with 8 bases between the two ends. This CDR3 is CAISESDFMNTEAFF. Written as DNA, the CDR3 is TGTGCCATCAGTGAGTCGGATTTTATGAACACTGAAGCTTTCTTT.